What follows is one TCR beta chain and its context. Its target is not known. New diagnoses, under 2 months' duration, and ages 18 to 65 characterized the hyperthyroidism patients. Exclusion applied to patients with other autoimmune diseases, uncontrolled infections, pregnancy or lactation. This specimen comes from a study of Graves' ophthalmopathy and Graves' hyperthyroidism. Study-wide results and caveats: Blood shared most expanded thyroid clonotypes above 0.001 frequency. In predicting ophthalmopathy progression, the model reached approximately 71% sensitivity and approximately 72% specificity.

As the template, RNA transcripts were used to amplify TCR beta CDR3 regions. Scientists carried out first-round RT-PCR using HTBI primers and then a second-round multiplex PCR. TCRdb re-called the multiplex PCR reads through MiXCR, storing one row per CDR3 protein. The table includes a few hundred thousand distinct CDR3 sequences, around 21% detected once. This CDR3 has 13 amino acids. The ends were cut back, 5 bases at V and 6 bases at J, with 14 bases in the middle. The germline gives CDR1 SGHAT, CDR2 FQNNGV. The gene calls are TRBV11-2 and TRBJ2-7, with a possible D match to TRBD2 (6 bases). The sequence derives from a woman aged 18-29 years with stable Graves' hyperthyroidism. The sequencing sample was made of peripheral blood. The CDR3 coding sequence is TGTGCCAGCAGCAGCCTTCTAGCGAGCGAGCAGTACTTC. This codes for CASSSLLASEQYF.